The entry below gives a single T cell receptor beta chain sequence along with its context. Its target is not known. This sample is drawn from a study of T cells in narcolepsy. Notes on the study in general: Autoreactive clone sequences were missing from some blood memory CD4+ repertoires.

After removal of 4 bases from V and 0 bases from J, the junction contained 3 bases not matched to a gene. The CDR3 sequence is 15 residues long. Germline V gives CDR1 SGHRS, CDR2 YFSETQ. Clones were read by immunoSEQ multiplex PCR, and TCRdb kept only the in-frame ones, dropping some. Here the sample spans approximately 25,000 clones, 70% to 85% being singletons. The J gene is TRBJ2-2, the V gene TRBV5-1; 7 bases match TRBD2. The source is a human donor with narcolepsy. Sequenced sample: CD45RA- memory CD4+ T cells from PBMCs. This chain's CDR3 is CASSPSGTNTGELFF. The DNA for the CDR3 is TGCGCCAGCAGCCCAAGCGGGACGAACACCGGGGAGCTGTTTTTT.